Below, 15 T cell receptor beta chains from the same sample are listed, as sequenced in a study of blood T cell repertoires in COVID-19. Data came from immunoSEQ multiplex PCR; TCRdb stores just in-frame clones and leaves some out. Counted here are 220,000 or so clones, roughly 84% occurring once; the ten biggest clones make up 5.5% to 7.5%. The sequenced material came from PBMCs or T cells enriched from blood (not recorded which). These receptors came from a woman in her forties who had recovered from COVID-19.

The chain links TRBV18 to TRBJ1-3, with D unclear. V was trimmed by 0 bases and J by 0 bases, leaving 6 bases between them. The CDR3 spans 15 residues. From germline, CDR1 is KGHSH and CDR2 LQKENI. The chain's CDR3 is CASSPPGISGNTIYF. CDR3 nucleotide sequence: TGTGCCAGCTCACCACCGGGCATCTCTGGAAACACCATATATTTT.

The rearrangement uses TRBV5-8 and TRBJ1-4; 12 nucleotides match TRBD1. V trimming: 1 base; J trimming: 5 bases; junction bases outside the gene matches: 6. This CDR3 spans 17 amino acids. Germline CDR1 reads SGHTS; CDR2 reads YDEGEE. The CDR3, as DNA: TGTGCCAGCAGCTTGTTTGGGACAGGGGGCAGGAATGAAAAACTGTTTTTT. This gives the protein CASSLFGTGGRNEKLFF.

The gene calls are TRBV7-2 and TRBJ1-5; no firm D call. Germline V gene data show CDR1 as SGHTA and CDR2 as FQGNSA. The germline V and J ends were trimmed by 1 base and 4 bases, with 5 bases remaining between them. The CDR3 totals 13 residues. CDR3 residues: CASSLEPNQPQHF. In nucleotides, the CDR3 is TGTGCCAGCAGCTTAGAGCCTAATCAGCCCCAGCATTTT.

V gene TRBV7-9 combines with J gene TRBJ1-4, with 8 bases fitting TRBD1. With V trimmed by 5 bases and J by 4 bases, 6 bases remained unmatched. CDR1 is SEHNR and CDR2 is FQNEAQ in the germline V gene (reference sequence). The CDR3 runs 15 residues. As DNA, the CDR3 is TGTGCCAGCAGCCGGGGACAGGATTTTAATGAAAAACTGTTTTTT. Translation gives CASSRGQDFNEKLFF.

J is TRBJ1-2 and V is TRBV11-2, with unresolved D. Per germline, CDR1 SGHAT and CDR2 FQNNGV. V dropped 8 bases and J dropped 3 bases, with 13 bases sitting between them. CDR3 length: 13 amino acids. In nucleotides, the CDR3 is TGTGCCAGCGGGTCAGTGAGGCACTATGGCTACACCTTC. It codes for CASGSVRHYGYTF.

V and J are TRBV20-1 and TRBJ2-3; 12 bases fit TRBD2. V shed 3 bases and J 3 bases; nucleotides not matched to a gene: 7. Per the germline V gene, CDR1 is DFQATT and CDR2 is SNEGSKA (reference sequence). This CDR3 is built from 16 residues. The CDR3: CSASTGLAGTTDTQYF. In DNA form, the CDR3 reads TGCAGTGCTAGTACTGGACTAGCGGGGACTACAGATACGCAGTATTTT.

The chain links TRBV10-3 to TRBJ1-2; D unclear. The CDR3 spans 14 residues. The V end was cut by 7 bases, the J end by 7 bases, with 19 bases between. Germline V lookup: CDR1 ENHRY, CDR2 SYGVKD. The CDR3 loop reads CAITSPAGSAGYTF. The CDR3, as DNA: TGTGCCATCACCTCCCCGGCGGGTAGCGCTGGCTACACCTTC.

This chain connects TRBV7-2 to TRBJ2-5, with D uncertain. CDR3 length: 13 residues. The V end was cut by 3 bases, the J end by 5 bases, with 10 bases between. Germline V gives CDR1 SGHTA, CDR2 FQGNSA. CDR3 sequence (DNA): TGTGCCAGCAGCTTTGAGTTAATGGAGACCCAGTACTTC. Its translation: CASSFELMETQYF.

The V and J genes are TRBV20-1 and TRBJ2-3, with D tentatively TRBD2 (6 bases). Germline lookup yields CDR1 DFQATT and CDR2 SNEGSKA (reference sequence). CDR3 length: 10 residues. The chain's CDR3 is CTTGVDTQYF. CDR3 in DNA: TGCACTACGGGAGTCGATACGCAGTATTTT.

The chain is built from TRBV4-3 and TRBJ1-4; 7 bases align to TRBD1. CDR1 LGHNA and CDR2 YSLEER come from the germline V gene. This CDR3 has 16 residues. V dropped 0 bases and J dropped 4; count of bases not matched to a gene: 5. The CDR3 spells CASSQDTGQHNEKLFF. As DNA, the CDR3 is TGCGCCAGCAGCCAAGATACGGGACAGCATAATGAAAAACTGTTTTTT.

The V gene is TRBV4-2, the J gene TRBJ2-3; 14 bases map to TRBD2. The germline gives CDR1 LGHNA, CDR2 YNFKEQ. Unmatched junction bases numbered 2, after V lost 0 bases and J lost 6 bases. This CDR3 region has 16 residues. Here the CDR3 reads CASSQEGTSGSDTQYF. CDR3 sequence (DNA): TGTGCCAGCAGCCAAGAAGGGACTAGCGGGAGTGATACGCAGTATTTT.

This chain links TRBV9 with TRBJ1-6, with D uncertain. The length of the CDR3 is 17 residues. CDR1 and CDR2 from the germline V gene are SGDLS and YYNGEE. The V gene lost 0 bases and the J gene lost 0 bases, with 10 bases spanning the gap. The CDR3 DNA reads TGTGCCAGCAGCGTAGATGGTACGAGCTCCTATAATTCACCCCTCCACTTT. This sequence encodes CASSVDGTSSYNSPLHF.

This chain connects TRBV5-5 to TRBJ2-4; 10 bases map to TRBD1. This CDR3 region has 15 residues. From germline, CDR1 is SGHKS and CDR2 YYEKEE (reference sequence). The V gene end was trimmed by 4 bases and the J gene end by 7 bases; junction bases not matched to a gene: 8. The DNA for the CDR3 is TGTGCCAGCAGCCGGTCCCGGACAGGGGGGAACATTCAGTACTTC. Translation gives CASSRSRTGGNIQYF.

DNA of the CDR3: TGTGCCAGCAGCTTCGGGACTAGCGGGTCCCAAGAGACCCAGTACTTC. The encoded protein is CASSFGTSGSQETQYF. J is TRBJ2-5 and V is TRBV11-2; TRBD2 aligns across 12 bases. The CDR3 loop spans 16 amino acids. Germline CDR1 SGHAT, CDR2 FQNNGV. Trimming cost V 3 bases and J 1 base; bases outside gene matches: 3.

This sequence joins TRBV11-3 and TRBJ2-7; unclear D gene. Trimming shortened V by 5 bases and J by 2 bases, and 10 bases separated the two germline ends. The CDR3 runs 13 residues. Germline CDR1 is SGHNT and CDR2 is YENEEA. The CDR3 reads CASSITVTYEQYF. The CDR3 nucleotides read TGTGCCAGCAGCATCACTGTTACCTACGAGCAGTACTTC.